The sample holds one count of the clone carrying this TCR beta chain. Its target is unknown. Germline V gene data show CDR1 as ENHRY and CDR2 as SYGVKD. Trimming removed 8 bases from V and 4 bases from J, with 17 bases in between. The CDR3 length is 14 residues. This specimen comes from a study of graft-versus-host responses after intestinal transplantation. Study-wide background: Transplantation in recipients was multivisceral, liver-intestinal, or isolated intestinal. For approximately 3 years after anti-thymocyte globulin induction, all recipients took tacrolimus and steroids. General observations from the study: GvH clones turned up in recipient marrow; some had shown up first in ileum or blood.

Using immunoSEQ multiplex PCR, the repertoire was profiled, and TCRdb retains in-frame clones only, with some absent. The sample holds fewer than 150,000 clones, around nine tenths seen once. The sample was unstimulated CD4+ T cells sorted from spleen or lymph node cells, taken before intestinal transplant. This TCR came from a human donor who received an intestinal transplant. This chain uses TRBV10-3 with TRBJ1-1, with D tentatively TRBD1 (6 bases). CDR3 residues: CAIGEQGFRTEAFF. CDR3 nucleotide sequence: TGTGCCATCGGGGAACAGGGTTTTCGCACTGAAGCTTTCTTT.